The following is a TCR beta chain sequence with its context. Its antigen is unidentified. CDR3 length equals 13 residues. Germline V gives CDR1 SGHTA, CDR2 FQGNSA. V was clipped by 6 bases and J by 0 bases, with 9 bases between them. The draw of peripheral blood yielded 8.5 to 10 milliliters from each donor. These data come from a study of blood T cells in healthy people across ages. General study results and limits: Naive T cell percentage by flow cytometry tracked strongly with beta diversity. Diversity figures based on one million T cells were deemed too low.

Then a second PCR, running roughly 7 to 11 cycles, was carried out with a sample-barcoded 5' primer and a J-beta primer mix. Any given sample supplied a minimum of 2.5 million CDR3-containing paired-end reads. TCRdb ran MiXCR on the 5' RACE reads and lists one entry per CDR3 protein. The sample lists roughly 2 million distinct CDR3 sequences; about 50% were seen once. This sequence was found in a woman aged 35 to 49 in good health. Sequencing was carried out using blood. The genes are TRBV7-2 and TRBJ2-7; D gene ambiguous. The CDR3 region is CASRRSTSYEQYF. DNA of the CDR3: TGTGCCAGCAGGAGGAGCACCTCCTACGAGCAGTACTTC. Combining the CDR3 with reference TRBV7-2 and TRBJ2-7 gives the whole variable domain GAGVSQSPSNKVTEKGKDVELRCDPISGHTALYWYRQSLGQGLEFLIYFQGNSAPDKSGLPSDRFSAERTGGSVSTLTIQRTQQEDSAVYLCASRRSTSYEQYFGPGTRLTVT.